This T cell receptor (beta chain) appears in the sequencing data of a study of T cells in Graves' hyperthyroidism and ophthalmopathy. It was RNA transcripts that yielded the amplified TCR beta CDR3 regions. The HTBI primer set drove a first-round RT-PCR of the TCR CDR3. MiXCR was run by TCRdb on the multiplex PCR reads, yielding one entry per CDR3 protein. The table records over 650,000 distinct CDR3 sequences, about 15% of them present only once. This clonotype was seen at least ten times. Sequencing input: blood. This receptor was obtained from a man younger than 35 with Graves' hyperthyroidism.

The CDR3 sequence: CASSSPGPLQETQYF. In nucleotides, the CDR3 is TGTGCCAGCAGTAGCCCGGGCCCCCTCCAAGAGACCCAGTACTTC. The chain carries TRBV28 and TRBJ2-5, with D uncertain. Germline V CDR1 and CDR2: MDHEN, SYDVKM. Trimming shortened V by 5 bases and J by 1 base, and 14 bases separated the two germline ends. The CDR3 spans 15 residues.